Here is one T cell receptor beta chain with its context. Its specificity is not known. The CDR3 contains 19 residues. V shed 3 bases and J 2 bases; nucleotides not matched to a gene: 17. The germline CDR1 and CDR2 sequences are GTSNPN and SVGIG (reference sequence). Repertoires were generated with immunoSEQ multiplex PCR, while TCRdb's copy carries only in-frame clones and drops some. The sample carries about 61,000 clones, about nine tenths recorded once. This sample was taken from a study of OX40 agonist ivuxolimab in advanced cancers. For the study at large: Having had anti-PD-1, anti-PD-L1 or anti-CTLA-4 therapy before was allowed, and over 35% had some. Regarding the study as a whole: Expanded clones were, on average, more numerous among CD8+ T cells than CD4+.

Anyone with autoimmune disease history or systemic immunosuppression was excluded. This rearrangement joins TRBV30 to TRBJ1-5, with 9 bases aligning to TRBD1. The TCR was taken from an adult with an advanced solid tumor such as melanoma, head and neck, liver or kidney cancer. The sample consisted of CD4+ or CD8+ T cells sorted from blood, taken in a trial of the OX40 agonist ivuxolimab. The CDR3 loop reads CAWSVNWGQGSYRNQPQHF. The CDR3 DNA reads as TGTGCCTGGAGCGTAAATTGGGGACAGGGTAGTTATCGCAATCAGCCCCAGCATTTT.